These 11 T cell receptor beta chains were all obtained from the same sample, sequenced in a study of naive CD8 T cells in extremely preterm neonates. The protocol was immunoSEQ multiplex PCR, while the TCRdb copy is restricted to in-frame clones and leaves out a portion. Among roughly 5,700 clones listed, around 97% were seen once. Input material: naive CD8+ T cells from blood. The source is a human donor in good health.

The J gene is TRBJ2-1, the V gene TRBV5-1, with 9 bases identical to TRBD2. V lost 2 bases, J lost 3 bases, and 3 bases stayed unmatched. The V gene's germline CDR1 is SGHRS and CDR2 YFSETQ. The CDR3 spans 15 residues. The CDR3 protein is CASSFLAGVYNEQFF. The CDR3 DNA reads TGCGCCAGCAGCTTCTTAGCGGGGGTCTACAATGAGCAGTTCTTC.

This chain connects TRBV19 to TRBJ2-7; the match to TRBD2 covers 7 bases. The CDR3 spans 14 residues. Germline assignment: CDR1 LNHDA and CDR2 SQIVND (reference sequence). V shed 6 bases and J 3 bases; nucleotides not matched to a gene: 8. Here the CDR3 reads CASRTGEGYYEQYF. The CDR3 DNA reads TGTGCCAGTAGAACGGGGGAGGGCTACTACGAGCAGTACTTC.

This chain links TRBV13 with TRBJ1-2; 9 bases match TRBD1. V dropped 3 bases and J dropped 5; count of bases not matched to a gene: 10. Germline CDR1 PRHDT, CDR2 FYEKMQ (reference sequence). This CDR3 has 16 amino acids. CDR3 residues: CASSFGPGQGGYGYTF. The DNA for the CDR3 is TGTGCCAGCAGCTTTGGGCCGGGACAGGGAGGGTATGGCTACACCTTC.

The count of this clone is one. The genes are TRBV19 and TRBJ1-1; D gene unclear. The CDR3 totals 13 residues. Germline V gives CDR1 LNHDA, CDR2 SQIVND (reference sequence). Trimming removed 2 bases from V and 4 bases from J, with 8 bases in between. CDR3 in amino acids: CASSISTGTEAFF. DNA of the CDR3: TGTGCCAGTAGTATATCCACTGGCACTGAAGCTTTCTTT.

J is TRBJ2-7 and V is TRBV5-6; D unresolved. V was clipped by 4 bases and J by 2 bases, with 13 bases between them. Germline assignment: CDR1 SGHDT and CDR2 YYEEEE. The CDR3 is 14 residues long. The CDR3 protein is CASSRPTTAYEQYF. The CDR3 bases are TGTGCCAGCAGCAGACCAACCACAGCCTACGAGCAGTACTTC.

This sequence joins TRBV9 and TRBJ1-3; D is possibly TRBD1 (6 bases). CDR1 is SGDLS, CDR2 YYNGEE, per germline. CDR3 length: 14 residues. V was cut by 6 bases and J by 2 bases, with 12 bases left in between. The CDR3 region has the DNA TGTGCCAGCACGCCCAGGGGTACTGGAAACACCATATATTTT. Residues: CASTPRGTGNTIYF.

The chain combines TRBV7-9 with TRBJ1-2; TRBD1 is a possible D gene (5 bases). The CDR3 covers 13 residues. V was shortened by 5 bases and J by 6 bases, with 13 bases between the two germline ends. Germline CDR1 SEHNR, CDR2 FQNEAQ (reference sequence). In nucleotides, the CDR3 is TGTGCCAGCAGCCGGGCCCGGGGGGATGGCTACACCTTC. Translated, it gives CASSRARGDGYTF.

The CDR3 here is CASSPGLGGYTF. DNA for the CDR3: TGCGCCAGCAGTCCGGGGTTGGGTGGCTACACCTTC. This chain links TRBV10-2 with TRBJ1-2; D gene unclear. The CDR3 is 12 amino acids. Germline-derived CDR1 and CDR2 are WSHSY and SAAADI. V was pared by 5 bases and J by 7 bases, with 11 bases between.

Only one count was recorded for this clone. J is TRBJ1-2 and V is TRBV5-6, with D perhaps matching TRBD1 (5 bases). In germline, CDR1 is SGHDT, CDR2 YYEEEE. The CDR3 extends over 13 amino acids. V lost 4 bases to trimming and J lost 8 bases, with 15 bases between them. The CDR3 DNA reads TGTGCCAGCAGCCGAGGAGGGGTGGGAGGCTACACCTTC. It translates to CASSRGGVGGYTF.

The V call is TRBV25-1, the J call TRBJ2-7, with 10 bases identical to TRBD1. The V and J ends lost 1 base and 2 bases, in that order; junction bases with no gene match: 5. CDR3 length equals 16 residues. CDR1 and CDR2 from the germline V gene are MGHDK and SYGVNS. The CDR3 sequence is CASSELGGTGAYEQYF. CDR3 sequence (DNA): TGTGCCAGCAGTGAATTAGGCGGGACAGGGGCCTACGAGCAGTACTTC.

The V gene is TRBV6-6, the J gene TRBJ2-4, with D possibly matching TRBD2 (5 bases). The CDR3 totals 10 residues. Trimming cost V 6 bases and J 8 bases, with 5 bases left between them. The germline CDR1 and CDR2 sequences are MNHNY and SVGAGI (reference sequence). The CDR3 region has the DNA TGTGCCAGCAGCGGGGACATTCAGTACTTC. Translation: CASSGDIQYF.